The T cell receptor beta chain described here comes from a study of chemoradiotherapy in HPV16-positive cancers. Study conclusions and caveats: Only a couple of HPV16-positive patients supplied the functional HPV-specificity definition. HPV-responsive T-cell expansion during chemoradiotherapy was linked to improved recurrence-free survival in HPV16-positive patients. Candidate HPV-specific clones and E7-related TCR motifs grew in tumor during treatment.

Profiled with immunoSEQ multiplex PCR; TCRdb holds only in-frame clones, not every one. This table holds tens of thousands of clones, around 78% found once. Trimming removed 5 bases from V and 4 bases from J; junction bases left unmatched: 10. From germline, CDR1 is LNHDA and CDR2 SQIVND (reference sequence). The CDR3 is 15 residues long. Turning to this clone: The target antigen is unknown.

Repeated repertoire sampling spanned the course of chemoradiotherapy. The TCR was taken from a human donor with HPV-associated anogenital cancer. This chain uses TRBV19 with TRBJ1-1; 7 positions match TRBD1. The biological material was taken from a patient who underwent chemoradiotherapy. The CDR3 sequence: CASSPLDREGTEAFF. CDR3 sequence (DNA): TGTGCCAGTAGTCCTCTCGACAGGGAAGGCACTGAAGCTTTCTTT.